This T cell receptor beta chain is drawn from a study of pediatric ulcerative colitis. As regards this clone: What it binds is not known.

Ulcerative colitis patients received no immunosuppressive medication before the diagnostic colonoscopy. Colonoscopy and blood draw happened at the same time. General observations from the study: Ulcerative colitis patients shared more blood-rectal clones than controls. Total lymphocyte DNA, not sorted subsets, was the template.

Sequenced by immunoSEQ multiplex PCR; TCRdb stores in-frame clones only, minus some. Among 55,000 to 80,000 clones, 77% were seen once, and the ten largest hold under 6.5%. The CDR3 totals 15 residues. V lost 5 bases, J lost 0 bases, and 9 bases lay in between. Germline CDR1 reads SGHRS; CDR2 reads YFSETQ. The source of this sequence is a boy between 10 and 17 years old with moderate ulcerative colitis. Sequenced sample: blood. The rearrangement links TRBV5-1 to TRBJ2-6; no definite D call. Here the CDR3 reads CASRPEFSGANVLTF. In nucleotides, the CDR3 is TGCGCCAGCAGACCTGAGTTCTCTGGGGCCAACGTCCTGACTTTC.